This T cell receptor (beta chain) came from a study of blood T cell repertoires in COVID-19. Across the study: Collection of acute and convalescent COVID-19 samples took place in the United States, Italy and Spain. PBMCs, B-cell-depleted T cells, or T cells were the source of the cDNA or gDNA that made up the material.

Germline V gene data show CDR1 as SGHNT and CDR2 as YYREEE (reference sequence). With V trimmed by 4 bases and J by 4 bases, 8 bases remained unmatched. The CDR3 contains 16 residues. Original processing methods: How many nucleated cells were present was estimated from reference gene primer amplification. The data were produced by immunoSEQ multiplex PCR, yet TCRdb's version contains in-frame clones alone and is incomplete. That table is the source of V, J and clone size, and D and trimming were worked out from the DNA. The sample has 110,000 to 150,000 clones, 70% to 85% seen once; the top ten hold under 9.5%.

Sequenced sample: peripheral blood. This TCR came from a woman aged 80 or over in a cohort sampled during active or convalescent COVID-19. The chain links TRBV5-4 to TRBJ2-2; 9 bases fit TRBD2. In DNA form, the CDR3 reads TGTGCCAGCAGCCCGGCGGGGGGGCAGGGCACCGGGGAGCTGTTTTTT. Its translation is CASSPAGGQGTGELFF.